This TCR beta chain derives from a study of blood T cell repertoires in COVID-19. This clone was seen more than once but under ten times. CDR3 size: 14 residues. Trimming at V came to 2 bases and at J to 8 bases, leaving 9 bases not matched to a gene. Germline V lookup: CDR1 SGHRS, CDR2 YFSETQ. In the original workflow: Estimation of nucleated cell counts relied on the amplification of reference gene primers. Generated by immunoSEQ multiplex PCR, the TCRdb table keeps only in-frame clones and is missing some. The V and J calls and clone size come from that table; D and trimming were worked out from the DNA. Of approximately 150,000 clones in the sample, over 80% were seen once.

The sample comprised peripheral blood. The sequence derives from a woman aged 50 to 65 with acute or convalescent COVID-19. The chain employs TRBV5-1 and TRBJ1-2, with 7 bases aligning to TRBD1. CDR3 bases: TGCGCCAGCAGCTTACTACTGACAGGGAAAGGCTACACCTTC. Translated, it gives CASSLLLTGKGYTF.